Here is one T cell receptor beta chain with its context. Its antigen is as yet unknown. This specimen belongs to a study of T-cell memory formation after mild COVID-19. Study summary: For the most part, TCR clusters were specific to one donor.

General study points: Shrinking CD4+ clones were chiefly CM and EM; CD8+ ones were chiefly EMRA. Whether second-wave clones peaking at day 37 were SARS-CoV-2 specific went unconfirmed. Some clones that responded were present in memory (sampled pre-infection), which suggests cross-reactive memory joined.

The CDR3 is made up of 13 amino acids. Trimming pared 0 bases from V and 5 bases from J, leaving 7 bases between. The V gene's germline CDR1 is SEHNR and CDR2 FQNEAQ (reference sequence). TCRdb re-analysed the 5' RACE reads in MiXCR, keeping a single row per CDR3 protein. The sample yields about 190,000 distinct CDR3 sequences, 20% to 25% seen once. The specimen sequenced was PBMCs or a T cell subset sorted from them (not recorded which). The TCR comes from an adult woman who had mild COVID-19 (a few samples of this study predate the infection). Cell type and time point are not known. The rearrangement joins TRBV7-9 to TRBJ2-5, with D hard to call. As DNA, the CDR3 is TGTGCCAGCAGCTTAGCTAGGTGGGAGACCCAGTACTTC. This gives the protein CASSLARWETQYF. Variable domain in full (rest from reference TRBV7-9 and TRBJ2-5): DTGVSQNPRHKITKRGQNVTFRCDPISEHNRLYWYRQTLGQGPEFLTYFQNEAQLEKSRLLSDRFSAERPKGSFSTLEIQRTEQGDSAMYLCASSLARWETQYFGPGTRLLVL.